These 23 T cell receptor beta chains were sequenced from one sample in a study of metastatic and nonmetastatic thyroid tumors. TCRdb re-called clones from the PCR reads using MiXCR. The table includes 35,000 to 50,000 clones, 28% detected once. Before thyroid surgery, none of the patients had received any treatment. Sequencing input: blood. Source of these receptors: a male donor with papillary thyroid cancer or a benign thyroid nodule (not recorded which). Some clones in this sample may be carry-over from other donors' samples.

Regarding this clone: Distinct nucleotide sequences in the sample also encode this CDR3. The chain is built from TRBV20-1 and TRBJ2-7; maybe TRBD2 (6 bases). Between the trimmed V and J ends, which lost 6 bases and 4 bases, there was a span of 16 bases. CDR1 is DFQATT, CDR2 SNEGSKA, per germline (reference sequence). This CDR3 contains 13 residues. The CDR3 DNA follows: TGCAGTGCCCACGGGGGTCCTTCATACGAGCAGTACTTC. Protein product: CSAHGGPSYEQYF.

Remarks on this clone: No conserved phenylalanine or tryptophan is present at the end of the CDR3, so a read error is the likely explanation. No DNA is shown, since the ends of the CDR3 on it are uncertain; the CDR3 is the one TCRdb lists. The rearrangement joins TRBV28 to TRBJ1-1. The CDR3 is made up of 12 amino acids, end residues included. In germline, CDR1 is MDHEN, CDR2 SYDVKM. CDR3 sequence reads: CASSLYGTESFS.

This clone appeared many times. The V and J genes are TRBV5-4 and TRBJ1-1; possibly TRBD1 for D (5 bases). The CDR3 runs to 16 residues. V lost 2 bases and J 5 bases, leaving 19 bases between the germline ends. From germline, CDR1 is SGHNT and CDR2 YYREEE (reference sequence). CDR3 nucleotides: TGTGCCAGCAGCTTCGCACTGCCGCGTGGGGGGACTGAAGCTTTCTTT. Protein sequence: CASSFALPRGGTEAFF.

This clone has a handful of counts. The chain joins TRBV19 to TRBJ1-5, with a tentative D call TRBD1 (5 bases). The germline gives CDR1 LNHDA, CDR2 SQIVND (reference sequence). V lost 7 bases, J lost 5 bases, and 12 bases lay in between. The CDR3 runs to 13 residues. As DNA, the CDR3 is TGTGCCAGTATGGAGACAGATGATCAGCCCCAGCATTTT. Amino acids: CASMETDDQPQHF. Using reference TRBV19 and TRBJ1-5 for the parts outside the CDR3, the full variable domain is DGGITQSPKYLFRKEGQNVTLSCEQNLNHDAMYWYRQDPGQGLRLIYYSQIVNDFQKGDIAEGYSVSREKKESFPLTVTSAQKNPTAFYLCASMETDDQPQHFGDGTRLSIL.

Only one count was recorded for this clone. The J gene is TRBJ1-1, the V gene TRBV5-1, with D uncertain. This CDR3 region has 17 residues. Trimming pared 4 bases from V and 3 bases from J, leaving 22 bases between. Germline CDR1 SGHRS, CDR2 YFSETQ. The CDR3 reads CASSLGSGFQEDTEAFF. The CDR3, as DNA: TGCGCCAGCAGCCTGGGGTCAGGTTTTCAAGAGGACACTGAAGCTTTCTTT.

Concerning this clone: At one end the junction does not follow the germline gene, possibly because of a read error. The genes are TRBV3-1 and TRBJ2-1; 7 nucleotides line up with TRBD2. From germline, CDR1 is LGHDT and CDR2 YNNKEL (reference sequence). This CDR3 has 17 amino acids. CDR3 protein: CASSPILGSGPLDEQLF. CDR3 in DNA: TGTGCCAGCAGCCCCATCCTTGGTAGCGGGCCGCTCGATGAGCAGTTATTC.

This clone was seen only a few times. The chain carries TRBV28 and TRBJ1-3, with D possibly being TRBD1 (5 bases). Germline CDR1 reads MDHEN; CDR2 reads SYDVKM. This CDR3 is 15 amino acids long. Between the trimmed V and J ends, which lost 5 bases and 0 bases, there was a span of 11 bases. The CDR3 DNA reads TGTGCCAGCAGTCCCCGGGGGAACTCTGGAAACACCATATATTTT. It encodes CASSPRGNSGNTIYF. Together with reference TRBV28 and TRBJ1-3, the CDR3 gives the full variable domain: DVKVTQSSRYLVKRTGEKVFLECVQDMDHENMFWYRQDPGLGLRLIYFSYDVKMKEKGDIPEGYSVSREKKERFSLILESASTNQTSMYLCASSPRGNSGNTIYFGEGSWLTVV.

Ten or more counts support this clone. The chain recombines TRBV7-9 with TRBJ2-1; perhaps TRBD2 as D (5 bases). CDR3 size: 15 residues. The V gene lost 1 base and the J gene lost 6 bases, with 13 bases spanning the gap. Germline-derived CDR1 and CDR2 are SEHNR and FQNEAQ (reference sequence). Here the CDR3 reads CASSLDGVEANEQFF. In DNA, the CDR3 is TGTGCCAGCAGCTTAGACGGGGTGGAGGCCAATGAGCAGTTCTTC.

The chain employs TRBV12-3 or TRBV12-4 and TRBJ1-5, with TRBD1 matching 8 bases. V shed 1 base, J shed 6 bases, and the junction held 8 bases outside the gene matches. The CDR3 covers 16 residues. CDR3: CASSLEIGRGLQPQHF. CDR3 in DNA: TGTGCCAGCAGTTTAGAAATCGGCAGGGGGCTTCAGCCCCAGCATTTT.

This clone has more than one count but fewer than ten. V usage is TRBV6-5 and J usage is TRBJ2-7; D ambiguous. The V end was cut by 4 bases, the J end by 3 bases, with 10 bases between. CDR1 and CDR2 from the germline V gene are MNHEY and SVGAGI. The CDR3 contains 13 residues. CDR3 DNA: TGTGCCAGCAGTTTCTACACTTACTACGAGCAGTACTTC. This gives the protein CASSFYTYYEQYF.

This clone has a count of ten or more. The chain combines TRBV14 with TRBJ1-1; D gene ambiguous. The germline CDR1 and CDR2 sequences are SGHDN and FVKESK. The CDR3 runs to 14 residues. The V and J ends lost 6 bases and 1 base respectively, with 12 bases between them. CDR3 in DNA: TGTGCCAGCAGGGCGCTACCAGGGAACACTGAAGCTTTCTTT. Translating gives CASRALPGNTEAFF.

The sample holds a few counts of this clone. The rearrangement uses TRBV2 and TRBJ2-7; D gene unclear. Per the germline V gene, CDR1 is SNHLY and CDR2 is FYNNEI. The CDR3 is 11 amino acids. V was clipped by 1 base and J by 4 bases, with 2 bases between them. CDR3 loop: CASSEGYEQYF. The CDR3 nucleotides read TGTGCCAGCAGTGAAGGGTACGAGCAGTACTTC. The variable domain in full, completed from reference TRBV2 and TRBJ2-7, reads EPEVTQTPSHQVTQMGQEVILRCVPISNHLYFYWYRQILGQKVEFLVSFYNNEISEKSEIFDDQFSVERPDGSNFTLKIRSTKLEDSAMYFCASSEGYEQYFGPGTRLTVT.

The chain combines TRBV7-2 with TRBJ1-1; the D is unclear. Trimming removed 5 bases at V and 6 bases at J, with 10 bases between. Germline V gene lookup returns CDR1 SGHTA and CDR2 FQGNSA. This CDR3 is 12 amino acids long. DNA for the CDR3: TGTGCCAGCAGCCGTTGGTTTGCTGAAGCTTTCTTT. Translation: CASSRWFAEAFF.

There are many counts of this clone. The CDR3 loop reads CASSNQLQETQYF. The CDR3 nucleotides read TGTGCCAGCAGTAACCAGCTACAAGAGACCCAGTACTTC. The chain has TRBV28 and TRBJ2-5; D not certain. Trimming cost V 5 bases and J 2 bases, with 9 bases left between them. The CDR3 totals 13 residues. Germline CDR1 MDHEN, CDR2 SYDVKM.

V usage is TRBV7-3 and J usage is TRBJ2-5, with D unclear. The CDR3 extends over 14 amino acids. Deletions cut 1 base from V and 8 bases from J, with 14 bases between. Germline values: CDR1 SGHTA, CDR2 FQGTGA. DNA of the CDR3: TGTGCCAGCAGCTTAATGCGGCTCGGATATACCCAGTACTTC. Translating it yields CASSLMRLGYTQYF.

This sequence joins TRBV11-1 and TRBJ2-5; 11 bases are a match to TRBD2. The V and J ends lost 2 bases and 5 bases, in that order; junction bases with no gene match: 13. In germline, CDR1 is SGHAT, CDR2 FQDESV (reference sequence). The CDR3 spans 18 residues. CDR3 amino acids: CASSLFNRILAGVETQYF. The CDR3 region has the DNA TGTGCCAGCAGCTTATTTAACCGTATACTAGCGGGAGTTGAGACCCAGTACTTC.

The gene calls are TRBV20-1 and TRBJ2-1, with 11 bases fitting TRBD2. V lost 6 bases to trimming and J lost 4 bases; unmatched junction nucleotides: 14. CDR1 and CDR2 from the germline V gene are DFQATT and SNEGSKA (reference sequence). The CDR3 runs to 17 residues. CDR3 region: CSAQTSGKSILYNEQFF. CDR3 bases: TGCAGTGCCCAGACTAGCGGGAAAAGCATTCTATACAATGAGCAGTTCTTC.

There are many counts of this clone. The chain recombines TRBV7-6 with TRBJ2-1; D might be TRBD1 (6 bases). This CDR3 is 14 amino acids long. The germline V gene has CDR1 SGHVS and CDR2 FNYEAQ. Between the trimmed V and J ends, which lost 0 bases and 8 bases, there was a span of 11 bases. The CDR3 spells CASSLAQGSDEQFF. CDR3 in DNA: TGTGCCAGCAGCTTAGCACAGGGTTCCGATGAGCAGTTCTTC.

This clone was seen just once. The rearrangement uses TRBV4-1 and TRBJ2-7, with D unclear. Germline CDR1 MGHRA, CDR2 YSYEKL. The ends were cut back, 4 bases at V and 3 bases at J, with 13 bases in the middle. The CDR3 extends over 14 amino acids. DNA for the CDR3: TGCGCCAGCAGCCCGAATGAGCCCAACTACGAGCAGTACTTC. It yields the protein CASSPNEPNYEQYF.

The chain combines TRBV20-1 with TRBJ2-7; TRBD1 is a possible D gene (5 bases). The CDR3 runs 11 residues. The germline V gene has CDR1 DFQATT and CDR2 SNEGSKA (reference sequence). Trimming removed 4 bases from V and 3 bases from J, with 7 bases in between. CDR3 in DNA: TGCAGTGCTATCGACAGCTACGAGCAGTACTTC. Protein: CSAIDSYEQYF.

This rearrangement joins TRBV20-1 to TRBJ2-1; 8 nucleotides line up with TRBD2. J was trimmed by 7 bases and V by 0 bases; bases with no gene match: 8. Germline CDR1 DFQATT, CDR2 SNEGSKA (reference sequence). CDR3 length equals 15 residues. CDR3 loop: CSAREATSGKNEQFF. The CDR3 region has the DNA TGCAGTGCTAGAGAAGCTACTAGCGGCAAGAATGAGCAGTTCTTC.

This clone was seen ten or more times. The rearrangement links TRBV6-1 to TRBJ1-5, with D perhaps TRBD1 (5 bases). This CDR3 has 16 residues. V was shortened by 5 bases and J by 4 bases, with 18 bases between the two germline ends. Germline V CDR1 and CDR2: MNHNS, SASEGT. CDR3 nucleotides: TGTGCCAGCAGTCCTCTCCCCGGGACGGAAAATCAGCCCCAGCATTTT. This gives the protein CASSPLPGTENQPQHF.

This clone was picked up a small number of times. The rearrangement uses TRBV19 and TRBJ2-3; possible D gene TRBD2, 6 bases. Germline CDR1 reads LNHDA; CDR2 reads SQIVND (reference sequence). The CDR3 is made up of 12 amino acids. Trimming took 6 bases from V and 4 from J, leaving 8 bases between them. DNA for the CDR3: TGTGCCAGTAGCGTAGCGGCAGATACGCAGTATTTT. Its protein product is CASSVAADTQYF.